The 8 T cell receptor beta chains listed next were all sequenced from one sample in a study of blood T cell repertoires in COVID-19. Generated by immunoSEQ multiplex PCR, the TCRdb table keeps only in-frame clones and is missing some. The data contain 300,000 to 450,000 clones, about 85% of them singletons. Sequences were obtained from peripheral blood. The receptors shown here come from a woman between 18 and 29 years old with acute or convalescent COVID-19.

The rearrangement uses TRBV10-3 and TRBJ1-6; 8 nucleotides agree with TRBD1. V shed 6 bases, J shed 9 bases, and the junction held 7 bases outside the gene matches. The CDR3 has 14 residues. The germline V gene has CDR1 ENHRY and CDR2 SYGVKD. The CDR3 here is CAIRTTGVGSPLHF. The CDR3 DNA follows: TGTGCCATCAGGACGACAGGGGTAGGTTCACCCCTCCACTTT.

The rearrangement uses TRBV10-3 and TRBJ1-1; 8 positions agree with TRBD1. This CDR3 is 15 amino acids long. The V gene's germline CDR1 is ENHRY and CDR2 SYGVKD. The junction had 8 bases not matched to a gene; V was cut back by 6 bases and J by 2 bases. The CDR3 region is CAISANGQGNTEAFF. In DNA form, the CDR3 reads TGTGCCATCAGCGCAAACGGACAGGGTAACACTGAAGCTTTCTTT.

With regard to this clone: One junction end does not reproduce the germline sequence, and a read error may be involved. Other DNA sequences of this sample code for an identical CDR3. The chain has TRBV12-3 or TRBV12-4 and TRBJ1-1; no clear D gene. CDR3 length: 13 amino acids. DNA for the CDR3: TGCGCCAGCAGCTTACTCGTGAACACTGAAGCTTTCTTT. This translates into CASSLLVNTEAFF.

The chain combines TRBV18 with TRBJ1-2, with TRBD1 identical over 8 bases. This CDR3 is 15 amino acids long. V dropped 6 bases and J dropped 4; count of bases not matched to a gene: 10. Germline-derived CDR1 and CDR2 are KGHSH and LQKENI. CDR3 residues: CASSQGQGLGYGYTF. The DNA for the CDR3 is TGTGCCAGCTCCCAAGGACAGGGTTTGGGCTATGGCTACACCTTC.

This chain connects TRBV28 to TRBJ1-2; no firm D call. There are 12 residues in the CDR3. Germline lookup yields CDR1 MDHEN and CDR2 SYDVKM. The V gene lost 10 bases and the J gene lost 4 bases, with 13 bases spanning the gap. CDR3 in amino acids: CATPGGLYGYTF. The CDR3 bases are TGTGCCACCCCGGGAGGCCTCTATGGCTACACCTTC.

The chain links TRBV28 to TRBJ2-3, with TRBD2 as a possible D gene (6 bases). Between the trimmed V and J ends, which lost 9 bases and 3 bases, there was a span of 10 bases. The CDR3 has 12 residues. From germline, CDR1 is MDHEN and CDR2 SYDVKM. CDR3 protein: CARGGPTDTQYF. CDR3 DNA sequence: TGTGCCAGGGGAGGTCCGACAGATACGCAGTATTTT.

The rearrangement links TRBV12-5 to TRBJ2-4, with TRBD1 identical over 7 bases. V trimming: 5 bases; J trimming: 5 bases; junction bases outside the gene matches: 6. From germline, CDR1 is LGHNT and CDR2 FRNRAP. CDR3 size: 14 residues. The CDR3 here is CASGPGQVENIQYF. The CDR3 region has the DNA TGTGCTAGTGGTCCAGGACAGGTTGAAAACATTCAGTACTTC.

The V and J genes are TRBV9 and TRBJ2-1; D is unclear. Trimming took off 0 bases at V and 0 bases at J, with 4 bases between the two ends. The CDR3 consists of 14 residues. Germline CDR1 SGDLS, CDR2 YYNGEE. In nucleotides, the CDR3 is TGTGCCAGCAGCGTAGACAGCTCCTACAATGAGCAGTTCTTC. Its protein product is CASSVDSSYNEQFF.